This is a list of T cell receptor beta chains from one sample in a study of blood T cells in healthy people across ages. TCRdb independently ran MiXCR on the 5' RACE reads; one entry per CDR3 protein. The table has around 1.5 million distinct CDR3 sequences, around 55% seen once; the top ten hold roughly 7%. The sample was blood. The receptors were sampled from a man aged 18 to 30 in good health. The CDR3 runs from the conserved cysteine through the conserved F or W. The order of the fields is D gene, V gene, clone size, CDR3 length, J gene, CDR3 protein, CDR3 DNA. The D gene is left open where the match is weak. Rows may omit the clone size; those that give it use once, few, many or a size class.

D gene: NA; V gene: TRBV29-1; clone size: NA; CDR3 length: 11; J gene: TRBJ1-1; CDR3 protein: CSPLGQLGAFF; CDR3 DNA: TGCAGCCCCCTCGGACAGCTTGGAGCTTTCTTT
D gene: NA; V gene: TRBV20-1; clone size: few; CDR3 length: 12; J gene: TRBJ1-1; CDR3 protein: CSARTGTTEAFF; CDR3 DNA: TGCAGTGCTAGGACAGGAACCACTGAAGCTTTCTTT
D gene: NA; V gene: TRBV29-1; clone size: NA; CDR3 length: 11; J gene: TRBJ1-1; CDR3 protein: CSGLPNTEAFF; CDR3 DNA: TGCAGCGGTCTCCCGAACACTGAAGCTTTCTTT
D gene: TRBD1; V gene: TRBV6-1; clone size: few; CDR3 length: 15; J gene: TRBJ2-3; CDR3 protein: CASDSGRGLEDTQYF; CDR3 DNA: TGTGCCAGCGACTCGGGCAGGGGGCTCGAAGATACGCAGTATTTT
D gene: NA; V gene: TRBV20-1; clone size: NA; CDR3 length: 13; J gene: TRBJ2-2; CDR3 protein: CSARDPNGGELFF; CDR3 DNA: TGCAGTGCTAGAGATCCTAATGGCGGGGAGCTGTTTTTT
D gene: NA; V gene: TRBV4-3; clone size: few; CDR3 length: 14; J gene: TRBJ2-7; CDR3 protein: CASSQERRMYEQYF; CDR3 DNA: TGCGCCAGCAGCCAAGAACGCCGTATGTACGAGCAGTACTTC
D gene: NA; V gene: TRBV7-2; clone size: NA; CDR3 length: 12; J gene: TRBJ2-1; CDR3 protein: CASSFRGSEQFF; CDR3 DNA: TGTGCCAGCAGCTTTAGGGGTTCGGAGCAGTTCTTC
D gene: TRBD2; V gene: TRBV9; clone size: NA; CDR3 length: 17; J gene: TRBJ2-4; CDR3 protein: CASSGNERGIAKNIQYF; CDR3 DNA: TGTGCCAGCAGCGGAAACGAGCGGGGGATAGCCAAAAACATTCAGTACTTC
D gene: TRBD1; V gene: TRBV6-6; clone size: NA; CDR3 length: 15; J gene: TRBJ1-6; CDR3 protein: CASSYGGQGASPLHF; CDR3 DNA: TGTGCCAGCAGTTACGGGGGACAGGGGGCATCACCCCTCCACTTT
D gene: NA; V gene: TRBV30; clone size: NA; CDR3 length: 14; J gene: TRBJ2-5; CDR3 protein: CAWTPTDRRETQYF; CDR3 DNA: TGTGCCTGGACCCCGACAGATCGAAGAGAGACCCAGTACTTC
D gene: NA; V gene: TRBV7-2; clone size: NA; CDR3 length: 14; J gene: TRBJ2-1; CDR3 protein: CASSLGWANNEQFF; CDR3 DNA: TGTGCCAGCAGCTTAGGGTGGGCGAACAATGAGCAGTTCTTC
D gene: NA; V gene: TRBV29-1; clone size: few; CDR3 length: 12; J gene: TRBJ2-1; CDR3 protein: CSVNTHKNEQFF; CDR3 DNA: TGCAGCGTGAACACACACAAGAATGAGCAGTTCTTC
D gene: NA; V gene: TRBV4-3; clone size: NA; CDR3 length: 16; J gene: TRBJ2-3; CDR3 protein: CASSQDWRASTDTQYF; CDR3 DNA: TGCGCCAGCAGCCAAGATTGGAGGGCTAGCACAGATACGCAGTATTTT
D gene: NA; V gene: TRBV20-1; clone size: NA; CDR3 length: 13; J gene: TRBJ2-1; CDR3 protein: CSALEYAYNEQFF; CDR3 DNA: TGCAGTGCTTTAGAATATGCCTACAATGAGCAGTTCTTC
D gene: NA; V gene: TRBV20-1; clone size: NA; CDR3 length: 14; J gene: TRBJ1-2; CDR3 protein: CSARGVAGAPGYTF; CDR3 DNA: TGCAGTGCTAGAGGAGTTGCGGGAGCCCCTGGCTACACCTTC
D gene: NA; V gene: TRBV2; clone size: NA; CDR3 length: 13; J gene: TRBJ2-5; CDR3 protein: CASSEWFRETQYF; CDR3 DNA: TGTGCCAGCAGTGAATGGTTTAGGGAGACCCAGTACTTC
D gene: NA; V gene: TRBV5-6; clone size: NA; CDR3 length: 11; J gene: TRBJ2-1; CDR3 protein: CASSTGRVKFF; CDR3 DNA: TGTGCCAGCAGCACAGGGAGGGTCAAGTTCTTC
D gene: NA; V gene: TRBV28; clone size: NA; CDR3 length: 14; J gene: TRBJ2-7; CDR3 protein: CASTPSSWHHEQYF; CDR3 DNA: TGTGCCAGCACCCCCTCTTCCTGGCACCACGAGCAGTACTTC
D gene: NA; V gene: TRBV21-1; clone size: few; CDR3 length: 17; J gene: TRBJ2-1; CDR3 protein: CASSSHLWDSSYNEQFF; CDR3 DNA: TGTGCCAGCAGCAGCCACCTATGGGACAGCTCCTACAATGAGCAGTTCTTC
D gene: NA; V gene: TRBV29-1; clone size: NA; CDR3 length: 11; J gene: TRBJ1-1; CDR3 protein: CSVGVGGWPFF; CDR3 DNA: TGCAGCGTCGGGGTTGGGGGGTGGCCTTTCTTT
D gene: NA; V gene: TRBV2; clone size: NA; CDR3 length: 13; J gene: TRBJ2-5; CDR3 protein: CASRVGGLETQYF; CDR3 DNA: TGTGCCAGCAGAGTCGGTGGGCTGGAGACCCAGTACTTC
D gene: TRBD2; V gene: TRBV20-1; clone size: NA; CDR3 length: 22; J gene: TRBJ2-1; CDR3 protein: CSASSYSPQRTSGWDPYNEQFF; CDR3 DNA: TGCAGTGCTAGTTCCTATAGCCCGCAACGGACTAGCGGGTGGGACCCTTACAATGAGCAGTTCTTC
D gene: NA; V gene: TRBV12-3/TRBV12-4; clone size: NA; CDR3 length: 12; J gene: TRBJ2-3; CDR3 protein: CASSLGRNTQYF; CDR3 DNA: TGTGCCAGCAGTTTGGGGAGGAATACGCAGTATTTT
D gene: NA; V gene: TRBV28; clone size: NA; CDR3 length: 16; J gene: TRBJ2-5; CDR3 protein: CASSSRGFDSGLTQYF; CDR3 DNA: TGTGCCAGCAGTTCAAGGGGTTTCGATTCGGGGTTGACCCAGTACTTC
D gene: NA; V gene: TRBV5-1; clone size: few; CDR3 length: 16; J gene: TRBJ2-3; CDR3 protein: CASSSSGFGLEDTQYF; CDR3 DNA: TGCGCCAGCAGCAGTTCGGGGTTTGGGTTGGAAGATACGCAGTATTTT
D gene: NA; V gene: TRBV4-1; clone size: NA; CDR3 length: 13; J gene: TRBJ2-2; CDR3 protein: CASSQSFGGELFF; CDR3 DNA: TGCGCCAGCAGCCAATCGTTTGGCGGGGAGCTGTTTTTT
D gene: TRBD2; V gene: TRBV10-3; clone size: NA; CDR3 length: 14; J gene: TRBJ2-3; CDR3 protein: CATGLAGERDTQYF; CDR3 DNA: TGTGCCACCGGACTAGCGGGGGAGAGAGATACGCAGTATTTT
D gene: NA; V gene: TRBV20-1; clone size: few; CDR3 length: 14; J gene: TRBJ1-2; CDR3 protein: CSAQLRTARDGYTF; CDR3 DNA: TGCAGTGCCCAGCTGCGTACAGCAAGGGATGGCTACACCTTC
D gene: NA; V gene: TRBV29-1; clone size: few; CDR3 length: 15; J gene: TRBJ2-5; CDR3 protein: CSVEGTSGIGETQYF; CDR3 DNA: TGCAGCGTTGAAGGCACCTCAGGGATTGGAGAGACCCAGTACTTC
D gene: NA; V gene: TRBV4-2; clone size: few; CDR3 length: 15; J gene: TRBJ1-2; CDR3 protein: CASSQEDQPWCGYTF; CDR3 DNA: TGTGCCAGCAGCCAGGAAGATCAGCCTTGGTGTGGCTACACCTTC
D gene: TRBD2; V gene: TRBV3-1; clone size: NA; CDR3 length: 18; J gene: TRBJ2-5; CDR3 protein: CASSQDRAGGETQETQYF; CDR3 DNA: TGTGCCAGCAGCCAAGATAGGGCGGGGGGCGAAACTCAAGAGACCCAGTACTTC
D gene: NA; V gene: TRBV20-1; clone size: NA; CDR3 length: 11; J gene: TRBJ2-1; CDR3 protein: CSALLGNEQFF; CDR3 DNA: TGCAGTGCCCTGCTGGGTAATGAGCAGTTCTTC
D gene: TRBD2; V gene: TRBV7-2; clone size: many; CDR3 length: 13; J gene: TRBJ2-7; CDR3 protein: CASSFAGVHEQYF; CDR3 DNA: TGTGCCAGCAGCTTCGCGGGGGTGCACGAGCAGTACTTC
D gene: TRBD1; V gene: TRBV12-3/TRBV12-4; clone size: few; CDR3 length: 13; J gene: TRBJ2-4; CDR3 protein: CASSTGDGDIQYF; CDR3 DNA: TGTGCTAGCAGTACAGGGGACGGGGACATTCAGTACTTC
D gene: NA; V gene: TRBV4-3; clone size: NA; CDR3 length: 19; J gene: TRBJ2-4; CDR3 protein: CASSQERGGFDWGKNIQYF; CDR3 DNA: TGCGCCAGCAGCCAAGAAAGGGGTGGGTTCGATTGGGGTAAAAACATTCAGTACTTC
D gene: NA; V gene: TRBV15; clone size: few; CDR3 length: 15; J gene: TRBJ1-2; CDR3 protein: CATSSIVGDNYGYTF; CDR3 DNA: TGTGCCACCAGCAGTATCGTGGGGGATAACTATGGCTACACCTTC
D gene: NA; V gene: TRBV4-3; clone size: NA; CDR3 length: 16; J gene: TRBJ2-1; CDR3 protein: CASSQEWAVSDNEQFF; CDR3 DNA: TGCGCCAGCAGCCAAGAATGGGCGGTGTCGGACAATGAGCAGTTCTTC
D gene: TRBD2; V gene: TRBV6-5; clone size: few; CDR3 length: 15; J gene: TRBJ2-5; CDR3 protein: CASSAGTNHQETQYF; CDR3 DNA: TGTGCCAGCAGTGCCGGGACTAACCACCAAGAGACCCAGTACTTC
D gene: NA; V gene: TRBV5-5; clone size: NA; CDR3 length: 16; J gene: TRBJ2-7; CDR3 protein: CASSLAVRVPGNEQYF; CDR3 DNA: TGTGCCAGCAGCTTGGCCGTCAGGGTTCCTGGCAATGAGCAGTACTTC
D gene: NA; V gene: TRBV20-1; clone size: NA; CDR3 length: 15; J gene: TRBJ1-3; CDR3 protein: CSAKVPGRNRNTIYF; CDR3 DNA: TGCAGTGCCAAAGTCCCGGGGAGGAATAGAAACACCATATATTTT
D gene: NA; V gene: TRBV6-6; clone size: once; CDR3 length: 16; J gene: TRBJ2-2; CDR3 protein: CASTLKTGPNTGELFF; CDR3 DNA: TGTGCCAGCACCCTGAAGACAGGACCGAACACCGGGGAGCTGTTTTTT
D gene: NA; V gene: TRBV3-1; clone size: once; CDR3 length: 12; J gene: TRBJ2-1; CDR3 protein: CASSHLRGTQFF; CDR3 DNA: TGTGCCAGCAGCCACCTCAGGGGAACGCAGTTCTTC
D gene: NA; V gene: TRBV20-1; clone size: once; CDR3 length: 13; J gene: TRBJ2-3; CDR3 protein: CSARDTGTDTQYF; CDR3 DNA: TGCAGTGCTAGAGACACAGGGACAGATACGCAGTATTTT
D gene: NA; V gene: TRBV6-2/TRBV6-3; clone size: NA; CDR3 length: 16; J gene: TRBJ2-3; CDR3 protein: CASNLRDSSRTDTQYF; CDR3 DNA: TGTGCCAGCAACTTAAGGGACTCGTCCCGCACAGATACGCAGTATTTT
D gene: NA; V gene: TRBV3-1; clone size: NA; CDR3 length: 12; J gene: TRBJ1-1; CDR3 protein: CASSHFNTEAFF; CDR3 DNA: TGTGCCAGCAGCCATTTTAACACTGAAGCTTTCTTT
D gene: TRBD1; V gene: TRBV29-1; clone size: few; CDR3 length: 11; J gene: TRBJ2-7; CDR3 protein: CSVDRAGEQYF; CDR3 DNA: TGCAGCGTGGACAGGGCGGGCGAGCAGTACTTC